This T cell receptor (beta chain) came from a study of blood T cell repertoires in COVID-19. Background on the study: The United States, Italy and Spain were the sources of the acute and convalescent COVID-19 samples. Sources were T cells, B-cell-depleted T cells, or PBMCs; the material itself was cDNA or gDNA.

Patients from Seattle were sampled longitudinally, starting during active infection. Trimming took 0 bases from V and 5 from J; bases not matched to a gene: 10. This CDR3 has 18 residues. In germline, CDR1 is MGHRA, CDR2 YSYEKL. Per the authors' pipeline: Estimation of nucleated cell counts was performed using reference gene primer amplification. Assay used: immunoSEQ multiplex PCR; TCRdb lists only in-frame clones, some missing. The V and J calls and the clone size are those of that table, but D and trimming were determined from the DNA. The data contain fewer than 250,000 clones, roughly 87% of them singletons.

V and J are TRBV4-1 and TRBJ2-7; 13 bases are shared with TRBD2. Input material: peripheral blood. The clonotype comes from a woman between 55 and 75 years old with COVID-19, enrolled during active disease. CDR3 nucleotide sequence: TGCGCCAGCAGCCAAGATCGAGGACTAGCGGGAGATGAAAACGAGCAGTACTTC. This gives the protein CASSQDRGLAGDENEQYF.